This T cell receptor beta chain was retrieved from a study of cytomegalovirus exposure and HLA in healthy donors. Findings and caveats of the study: The records held CMV serostatus as the only immune exposure information.

Primers for the PCR totalled 60 Vbeta and 13 Jbeta. The data were produced by immunoSEQ multiplex PCR, yet TCRdb's version contains in-frame clones alone and is incomplete. The table includes approximately 110,000 clones, less than 80% detected once. Germline assignment: CDR1 SNHLY and CDR2 FYNNEI. The V end was cut by 7 bases, the J end by 9 bases, with 16 bases between. The CDR3 is 13 amino acids. With respect to this clone: The antigen is unknown.

The clonotype originates from a man aged 45-60 years in good health and CMV-seronegative. The specimen was PBMCs. The gene calls are TRBV2 and TRBJ2-1; D possibly corresponds to TRBD1 (6 bases). CDR3 amino acids: CASNLMTGGEQFF. The DNA of the CDR3 is TGTGCCAGCAATCTTATGACAGGAGGTGAGCAGTTCTTC.